This T cell receptor beta chain was retrieved from a study of blood T cell repertoires in COVID-19. The repertoire was sequenced with immunoSEQ multiplex PCR; TCRdb's copy has only in-frame clones and lacks some. Of some 120,000 clones in the sample, roughly 83% were seen once. The J segment lost 5 bases and the V segment lost 5 bases, leaving 10 bases of the junction unmatched. The length of the CDR3 is 15 residues. Germline assignment: CDR1 SGHVS and CDR2 FNYEAQ. Sequenced input: peripheral blood. The rearrangement uses TRBV7-6 and TRBJ2-5; 8 bases map to TRBD2. This TCR was recovered from a woman aged 25-40 years who had recovered from COVID-19. CDR3 region: CASSPRVAGWETQYF. CDR3 nucleotide sequence: TGTGCCAGCAGCCCCCGAGTAGCGGGGTGGGAGACCCAGTACTTC.